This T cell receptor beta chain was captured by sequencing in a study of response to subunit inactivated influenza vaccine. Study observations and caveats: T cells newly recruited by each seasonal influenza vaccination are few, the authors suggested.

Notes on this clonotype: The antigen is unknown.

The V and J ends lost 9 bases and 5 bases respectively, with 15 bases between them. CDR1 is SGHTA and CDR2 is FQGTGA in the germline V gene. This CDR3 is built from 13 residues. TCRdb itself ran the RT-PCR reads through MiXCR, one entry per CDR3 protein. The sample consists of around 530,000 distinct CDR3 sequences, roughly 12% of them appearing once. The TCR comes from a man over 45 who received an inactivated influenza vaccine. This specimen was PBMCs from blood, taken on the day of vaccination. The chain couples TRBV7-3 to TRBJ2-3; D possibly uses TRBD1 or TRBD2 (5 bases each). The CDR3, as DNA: TGTGCCAGTTGCCGGGACCCGGGAGATACGCAGTATTTT. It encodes CASCRDPGDTQYF.